The 20 T cell receptor beta chains listed next were all sequenced from one sample in a study of blood T cell repertoires in COVID-19. TCRdb keeps only in-frame clones here, not all; method: immunoSEQ multiplex PCR. In the table there are some 110,000 clones, roughly nine tenths of which are singletons. The sequenced material came from peripheral blood. All receptors derive from a human donor in a cohort sampled during active COVID-19.

This clone was seen a handful of times. In nucleotides, the CDR3 is TGTGCCAGCAGCCCCTCCCCCTCCTACGAGCAGTACTTC. Residues: CASSPSPSYEQYF. V usage is TRBV7-6 and J usage is TRBJ2-7; D is uncertain. Per the germline V gene, CDR1 is SGHVS and CDR2 is FNYEAQ. The V gene lost 5 bases and the J gene lost 0 bases, with 8 bases spanning the gap. The CDR3 contains 13 residues.

The CDR3 loop is CASSQDQVEKTQYF. CDR3 nucleotide sequence: TGTGCCAGCAGCCAAGATCAGGTCGAAAAGACCCAGTACTTC. The chain recombines TRBV3-1 (or the pseudogene TRBV3-2) with TRBJ2-5; no clear D. The germline CDR1 and CDR2 sequences are LGHDT and YNNKEL (reference sequence). CDR3 size: 14 residues. The germline V and J ends were trimmed by 0 bases and 6 bases, with 11 bases remaining between them.

Turning to this clone: The sample contains more than one DNA sequence encoding this CDR3. The genes are TRBV5-1 and TRBJ2-3, with 9 bases identical to TRBD1. J gave up 2 bases and V 4 bases, and 5 bases lay outside the gene matches. Germline loops: CDR1 SGHRS, CDR2 YFSETQ. The CDR3 totals 15 residues. DNA for the CDR3: TGCGCCAGCAGCCTGGGACAGGGCTCCACAGATACGCAGTATTTT. Translated: CASSLGQGSTDTQYF.

The V and J genes are TRBV2 and TRBJ2-3; D may be TRBD1 (5 bases). Per the germline V gene, CDR1 is SNHLY and CDR2 is FYNNEI. CDR3 length: 15 residues. Trimming shortened V by 4 bases and J by 2 bases, and 13 bases separated the two germline ends. Here the CDR3 reads CASSAHGQITDTQYF. DNA for the CDR3: TGTGCCAGCAGTGCTCACGGACAAATCACAGATACGCAGTATTTT.

The chain uses TRBV7-9 and TRBJ2-7; D is ambiguous. V lost 4 bases and J lost 3, with 7 bases in between. Looked up from germline, CDR1 is SEHNR and CDR2 is FQNEAQ (reference sequence). This CDR3 region has 12 residues. CDR3 nucleotide sequence: TGTGCCAGCAGCTCCCGCAGCTACGAGCAGTACTTC. Translating gives CASSSRSYEQYF. The complete variable domain, with remaining parts taken from reference TRBV7-9 and TRBJ2-7, reads DTGVSQNPRHKITKRGQNVTFRCDPISEHNRLYWYRQTLGQGPEFLTYFQNEAQLEKSRLLSDRFSAERPKGSFSTLEIQRTEQGDSAMYLCASSSRSYEQYFGPGTRLTVT.

A word on this clone: An end of the junction does not agree with germline; a read error may underlie this. The chain combines TRBV5-1 with TRBJ2-3; perhaps TRBD2 as D (6 bases). Looked up from germline, CDR1 is SGHRS and CDR2 is YFSETQ. The CDR3 totals 15 residues. The CDR3 DNA reads as TGCGCCAGCGGCTTGGGAAGCGGGAGCACAGATACGCAGTATTTT. Translating gives CASGLGSGSTDTQYF.

The gene calls are TRBV5-6 and TRBJ2-7, with TRBD2 identical over 8 bases. This CDR3 contains 14 residues. V dropped 4 bases and J dropped 5; count of bases not matched to a gene: 8. Germline values: CDR1 SGHDT, CDR2 YYEEEE. The CDR3 loop reads CASSGSGGPNEQYF. DNA of the CDR3: TGTGCCAGCAGCGGATCGGGAGGGCCGAACGAGCAGTACTTC.

The CDR3 DNA sequence: TGTGCCAGCAGTTACTCGCGGCCAGGGTGGTATGGCTACACCTTC. Translating it yields CASSYSRPGWYGYTF. The chain is built from TRBV6-8 and TRBJ1-2; maybe TRBD1 (5 bases). CDR1 MNHGY and CDR2 SAAAGT come from the germline V gene. V shed 0 bases and J shed 5 bases, with 13 bases lying between them. The CDR3 sequence is 15 residues long.

Notes on this clone: An end of the junction differs from the germline gene, which may be a read error. The rearrangement links TRBV11-3 to TRBJ2-1; 7 nucleotides agree with TRBD2. The CDR3 runs 15 residues. Germline CDR1 reads SGHNT; CDR2 reads YENEEA. As DNA, the CDR3 is TGTGCCAGCAGCTTAGCTGTGACTAGCTACGATGAGCAGTTCTTC. Its protein product is CASSLAVTSYDEQFF.

V gene TRBV28 combines with J gene TRBJ1-1, with no clear D. The CDR3 has 11 residues. Between the trimmed V and J ends, which lost 4 bases and 2 bases, there was a span of 2 bases. Germline CDR1 is MDHEN and CDR2 is SYDVKM. The CDR3 nucleotides are TGTGCCAGCAGTTCAAACACTGAAGCTTTCTTT. Translation: CASSSNTEAFF.

This rearrangement joins TRBV5-1 to TRBJ2-5; 10 bases fit TRBD2. Trimming removed 6 bases from V and 2 bases from J; junction bases left unmatched: 4. The length of the CDR3 is 14 residues. Germline V gene data show CDR1 as SGHRS and CDR2 as YFSETQ. CDR3 loop: CASTDSGGQETQYF. The CDR3 DNA sequence: TGCGCCAGCACCGATAGCGGGGGGCAAGAGACCCAGTACTTC.

V usage is TRBV2 and J usage is TRBJ1-1, with D unclear. In germline, CDR1 is SNHLY, CDR2 FYNNEI. V was pared by 2 bases and J by 7 bases, with 11 bases between. The CDR3 covers 13 residues. The CDR3 sequence is CASSEKWRGEAFF. CDR3 DNA sequence: TGTGCCAGCAGTGAAAAGTGGCGAGGTGAAGCTTTCTTT.

J is TRBJ1-2 and V is TRBV3-1 (or the pseudogene TRBV3-2); 7 bases fit TRBD1. The CDR3 sequence is 16 residues long. V was pared by 0 bases and J by 5 bases, with 9 bases of the junction left unmatched. CDR1 and CDR2 from the germline V gene are LGHDT and YNNKEL (reference sequence). CDR3 nucleotide sequence: TGTGCCAGCAGCCAAGATCTCACGGGACAGTTGTATGGCTACACCTTC. This encodes CASSQDLTGQLYGYTF.

This chain links TRBV3-1 (or the pseudogene TRBV3-2) with TRBJ2-4; TRBD1 agrees at 10 bases. Trimming cost V 5 bases and J 2 bases; bases outside gene matches: 9. Germline assignment: CDR1 LGHDT and CDR2 YNNKEL (reference sequence). This CDR3 comprises 17 residues. The CDR3 region is CASSGSGTGVSKNIQYF. The CDR3 DNA follows: TGTGCCAGCAGCGGATCCGGGACAGGGGTCTCCAAAAACATTCAGTACTTC.

The chain has TRBV5-4 and TRBJ2-1; 12 bases are shared with TRBD2. This CDR3 has 16 residues. V lost 4 bases to trimming and J lost 8 bases; unmatched junction nucleotides: 10. Germline lookup yields CDR1 SGHNT and CDR2 YYREEE (reference sequence). CDR3: CASSLPLAGGIHEQFF. CDR3 DNA sequence: TGTGCCAGCAGCCTACCTCTAGCGGGAGGGATCCATGAGCAGTTCTTC.

The chain couples TRBV11-2 to TRBJ2-1; maybe TRBD1 (5 bases). CDR3 length equals 13 residues. CDR1 is SGHAT, CDR2 FQNNGV, per germline. V dropped 4 bases and J dropped 6 bases, with 10 bases sitting between them. The CDR3 protein is CASSYDQGNEQFF. The CDR3 DNA reads as TGTGCCAGCAGCTACGATCAGGGCAATGAGCAGTTCTTC.

The chain links TRBV4-1 to TRBJ2-4; 7 bases line up with TRBD1. V trimming: 4 bases; J trimming: 8 bases; junction bases outside the gene matches: 8. Germline loops: CDR1 MGHRA, CDR2 YSYEKL. The CDR3 spans 14 residues. The DNA for the CDR3 is TGCGCCAGCAGCCGTAGACAGGGTCCGGACATTCAGTACTTC. Protein: CASSRRQGPDIQYF.

This clone was seen more than once but under ten times. This sequence joins TRBV9 and TRBJ2-5, with TRBD2 matching over 9 bases. The CDR3 has 14 residues. Germline V lookup: CDR1 SGDLS, CDR2 YYNGEE. J lost 5 bases, V lost 2 bases, and 4 bases had no gene match. CDR3 residues: CASSVSAGGETQYF. CDR3 DNA sequence: TGTGCCAGCAGCGTCTCCGCGGGAGGGGAGACCCAGTACTTC.

This sequence joins TRBV6-5 and TRBJ2-7; 11 nucleotides align to TRBD1. The CDR3 consists of 15 residues. The V gene's germline CDR1 is MNHEY and CDR2 SVGAGI. V shed 2 bases, J shed 4 bases, and the junction held 4 bases outside the gene matches. CDR3 amino acids: CASSYPGTGGYEQYF. CDR3 coding DNA: TGTGCCAGCAGTTACCCCGGGACAGGGGGATACGAGCAGTACTTC.

V and J are TRBV3-1 (or the pseudogene TRBV3-2) and TRBJ2-7; 7 bases match TRBD2. The CDR3 runs 14 residues. Trimming at V came to 3 bases and at J to 6 bases, leaving 8 bases not matched to a gene. In germline, CDR1 is LGHDT, CDR2 YNNKEL (reference sequence). The DNA for the CDR3 is TGTGCCAGCAGCCAGTTGGCGGGGGAGGGCGAGCAGTACTTC. It is translated as CASSQLAGEGEQYF.